This T cell receptor (beta chain) was profiled in a study of neurological immune-mediated disorders (dated by TCRdb to about 2019). Background on the whole study: The study compared peripheral blood TCR-beta repertoires of HTLV-I-associated myelopathy (HAM/TSP) patients, multiple sclerosis patients and healthy controls using UMI-based sequencing. Longitudinal samples, technical triplicates and paired sorted CD4+ and CD8+ T-cell subsets, alongside PBMC samples, were included among the 106 TCR-beta libraries. Of the 70 or so subjects in the cohort, some 15 were HAM/TSP patients, roughly 35 were multiple sclerosis patients, and approximately 20 were healthy controls. General conclusions and limits of the study: TCR clonal expansion was highest in HAM/TSP patients and lowest in MS patients, with MS patients falling below even healthy controls. No identical CDR3 amino acid sequences were found to be shared among expanded clones across subjects, suggesting that TCR-beta repertoires were private in all groups.

The trim is 2 bases for V and 5 bases for J, with a gap of 19 bases between the germline ends. The CDR3 goes from the cysteine to the phenylalanine over 17 residues. Only the CDR3 part of the read is kept: 51 bases, read in frame from the first base. The germline V gene supplies CDR1 MNHEY and CDR2 SVGEGT. This clonotype was seen at least ten times. There is no known antigen for this receptor. The input lacks base qualities; no much larger clone sits a single base away. Sorted-subset TCR libraries were prepared from roughly 940,000 sorted CD4+ or CD8+ T cells. Peripheral blood was subjected to Ficoll-Hypaque density gradient centrifugation to isolate PBMCs, which were then cryopreserved in liquid nitrogen. Paired sorted CD4+ and CD8+ subsets came from healthy controls, HAM/TSP patients and MS patients. cDNA synthesis used template-switch 5'RACE with a primer carrying a 10-nucleotide random unique molecular identifier tagging each TCR transcript. Each sequencing run produced over 200 million TCR-beta sequences covering 15-18 subjects. The RNeasy kit was used to extract total RNA. The KAPA Real-time Library Amplification kit was used to amplify TCR-beta VDJ regions with primers targeting the TCR constant region and the 5'RACE anchor. A first PCR added sample indexes and Illumina adaptors, after which a second PCR increased the library yield. The roughly 650 bp TCR product was size-selected on a 2% E-gel SizeSelection system after Ampure bead purification. Before pooling, library quality was assessed on a Bioanalyzer, concentration was determined with Qubit, and library quantification was performed with the Kapa Library Quantification kit. Libraries were sequenced paired-end 2 x 150 bp on an Illumina HiSeq 2500. To increase sequence diversity, roughly 24-32% phiX was spiked into each library pool. The paper's processing steps were these. Quality-filtered reads were processed with the UMI-based MiGEC pipeline, and over 85% of raw TCR sequences were removed by the MiGEC pipeline during error correction. VDJ genes were aligned to IMGT germline references, and clonotypes were defined by unique CDR3 amino acid sequence plus V-J genes. Clonal expansion, Shannon diversity and CDR3 relatedness (CalcPairwiseDistances, ClusterSamples) were evaluated with VDJtools, and phylogenetic trees were built with CLCbio workbench. Expanded clones were defined as having at least 8 unique UMIs, based on coefficient-of-variation modelling across technical triplicates. Through fastp at Q25 and MiXCR, TCRdb rebuilt clones from the public reads, retaining in-frame beta chains. Each CDR3 protein gets just one entry, which takes the most common genes and DNA from the rows behind it. The V and J calls follow TCRdb's processing rather than the paper's. For this sample there are around 44,000 distinct CDR3 sequences; more than 12% appear just once. Of the sample, 3.5% to 4.5% falls within the top ten clones.

This chain joins TRBV6-2 or TRBV6-3 to TRBJ2-1; TRBD2 is a possible D gene, resting on 7 matching bases. This receptor was taken from a woman aged 55-75 years with HTLV-1-associated myelopathy (HAM/TSP). The sample comprised CD4+ T cells from blood. The CDR3 reads as follows: CASSYERRTGGHNEQFF. The bases read TGTGCCAGCAGTTACGAGAGGCGGACGGGGGGCCACAATGAGCAGTTCTTC.